A single sample gave rise to the 10 T cell receptor beta chains below, sequenced in a study of OX40 agonist ivuxolimab in advanced cancers. The data were produced by immunoSEQ multiplex PCR, yet TCRdb's version contains in-frame clones alone and is incomplete. This table has 80,000 to 100,000 clones, around 88% appearing once. Sequences were derived from CD4+ or CD8+ T cells sorted from blood, sampled in a trial of the OX40 agonist ivuxolimab. Every receptor here comes from an adult with an advanced solid tumor such as melanoma, head and neck, liver or kidney cancer.

The chain uses TRBV21-1 and TRBJ2-5; the D segment call TRBD2 is taken from the table without a DNA check. TRBV21-1 is a known pseudogene. This CDR3 is 15 amino acids long. CDR3 DNA: TGTGCCAGCAGCAAAGGGGCGGGGATTCAAGAGACCCAGTACTTC. It encodes CASSKGAGIQETQYF.

The chain recombines TRBV6-6 with TRBJ1-2, with unresolved D. The germline CDR1 and CDR2 sequences are MNHNY and SVGAGI (reference sequence). Trimming took off 6 bases at V and 4 bases at J, with 12 bases between the two ends. This CDR3 is 13 amino acids long. CDR3 region: CASRSPAAYGYTF. In DNA form, the CDR3 reads TGTGCCAGCAGATCCCCGGCAGCCTATGGCTACACCTTC.

The V and J genes are TRBV7-9 and TRBJ2-2; D not resolved. The CDR3 covers 14 residues. Germline V gives CDR1 SEHNR, CDR2 FQNEAQ (reference sequence). With 0 bases removed from V and 5 bases from J, the gap between germline ends came to 7 bases. The CDR3 DNA sequence: TGTGCCAGCAGCTTAGCGCTCAGTACCGGGGAGCTGTTTTTT. Amino acid sequence: CASSLALSTGELFF.

V and J are TRBV6-7 and TRBJ2-7; a weak D match, TRBD2 (7 bases). TRBV6-7 is an ORF; its function is uncertain. V lost 8 bases and J lost 4, with 27 bases in between. The CDR3 consists of 17 residues. DNA of the CDR3: TGTGCCAGCCCCCCGAGTGGGGGGGCCGAAACGGATTACGAGCAGTACTTC. This translates into CASPPSGGAETDYEQYF.

This chain uses TRBV29-1 with TRBJ2-7, with TRBD1 identical over 9 bases. CDR1 and CDR2 (germline): SQVTM, ANQGSEA. J gave up 3 bases and V 6 bases, and 6 bases lay outside the gene matches. The CDR3 runs 13 residues. The CDR3 region is CSVGTGNNYEQYF. CDR3 bases: TGCAGCGTGGGGACAGGGAATAACTACGAGCAGTACTTC.

The chain links TRBV7-9 to TRBJ2-5, with unresolved D. The V and J ends lost 6 bases and 5 bases respectively, with 10 bases between them. Germline V gives CDR1 SEHNR, CDR2 FQNEAQ (reference sequence). CDR3 length: 12 amino acids. CDR3 DNA sequence: TGTGCCAGCAGTCTTACAGAGGAGACCCAGTACTTC. Translation gives CASSLTEETQYF.

The chain employs TRBV6-6 and TRBJ1-1; TRBD1 might be the D (5 bases). The germline V gene encodes CDR1 MNHNY and CDR2 SVGAGI (reference sequence). The CDR3 has 13 amino acids. V gave up 6 bases and J gave up 2 bases, with 10 bases separating them. CDR3: CASSPRDNTEAFF. CDR3 bases: TGTGCCAGCAGCCCCAGGGACAACACTGAAGCTTTCTTT.

V gene TRBV7-3 combines with J gene TRBJ2-1; maybe TRBD1 (7 bases). The germline CDR1 and CDR2 sequences are SGHTA and FQGTGA. The CDR3 is 17 amino acids. V was trimmed by 5 bases and J by 0 bases, leaving 17 bases between them. In nucleotides, the CDR3 is TGTGCCAGCAGCATTAGCCGACAGGGAGGCTCCTACAATGAGCAGTTCTTC. Its translation is CASSISRQGGSYNEQFF.

The sample holds a few counts of this clone. The chain links TRBV6-1 to TRBJ1-2, with D possibly matching TRBD1 (6 bases). Looked up from germline, CDR1 is MNHNS and CDR2 is SASEGT. The CDR3 has 13 amino acids. Between the trimmed V and J ends, which lost 2 bases and 8 bases, there was a span of 12 bases. The CDR3 bases are TGTGCCAGCAGTGAAAACAGGGAACGCGGCTACACCTTC. Its translation: CASSENRERGYTF.

Only a few counts were recorded for this clone. This rearrangement joins TRBV14 to TRBJ1-1; D call uncertain. Trimming pared 4 bases from V and 1 base from J, leaving 4 bases between. This CDR3 comprises 12 residues. Germline V gene lookup returns CDR1 SGHDN and CDR2 FVKESK. The CDR3 region is CASSRGNTEAFF. The CDR3 region has the DNA TGTGCCAGCAGCCGCGGGAACACTGAAGCTTTCTTT. The complete variable domain, with remaining parts taken from reference TRBV14 and TRBJ1-1, reads EAGVTQFPSHSVIEKGQTVTLRCDPISGHDNLYWYRRVMGKEIKFLLHFVKESKQDESGMPNNRFLAERTGGTYSTLKVQPAELEDSGVYFCASSRGNTEAFFGQGTRLTVV.